This T cell receptor (beta chain) was obtained from a study of T cell responses to AZD1222 COVID-19 vaccine. V trimming: 6 bases; J trimming: 6 bases; junction bases outside the gene matches: 9. The CDR3 spans 15 residues. Germline assignment: CDR1 SNHLY and CDR2 FYNNEI. Clones were sequenced by immunoSEQ multiplex PCR, and TCRdb holds only the in-frame ones, with some missing. The sample holds over 120,000 clones; 88% are singletons and the top ten take under 7%. The material was peripheral blood, obtained 28 days after the second dose of the MenACWY control vaccine. The sequence came from an adult who received the MenACWY meningococcal vaccine as a control. This chain connects TRBV2 to TRBJ2-7; 12 bases agree with TRBD1. This CDR3 is CASRKGGQGAPEQYF. The CDR3 coding sequence is TGTGCCAGCAGGAAAGGGGGACAGGGGGCCCCCGAGCAGTACTTC.